Here is one TCR beta chain with its context. Its target is not known. Profiling relied on immunoSEQ multiplex PCR, and the TCRdb table lists in-frame clones only, not all of them. This sample has 5,500 to 8,500 clones, with roughly 81% found just once. Relapses following autologous stem cell transplantation were seen in all patients, with brentuximab vedotin exposure varying. The data originate from a study of PD-1 blockade in classical Hodgkin lymphoma. This CDR3 is 11 amino acids long. The germline V gene has CDR1 SGHNT and CDR2 YYREEE (reference sequence). Study results and caveats: What drove the repertoire differences, possibly disease activity or prior therapy, has not been defined. When set against healthy donors, newly diagnosed patients were reported to show lower baseline TCR diversity.

The gene calls are TRBV5-4 and TRBJ1-1; D uncertain. The material was peripheral blood mononuclear cells (PBMCs), obtained at baseline. This receptor was identified in a human donor with classical Hodgkin lymphoma. The CDR3 spells CVQAAGTEAFF. CDR3 DNA: TGTGTCCAAGCTGCTGGGACTGAAGCTTTCTTT.